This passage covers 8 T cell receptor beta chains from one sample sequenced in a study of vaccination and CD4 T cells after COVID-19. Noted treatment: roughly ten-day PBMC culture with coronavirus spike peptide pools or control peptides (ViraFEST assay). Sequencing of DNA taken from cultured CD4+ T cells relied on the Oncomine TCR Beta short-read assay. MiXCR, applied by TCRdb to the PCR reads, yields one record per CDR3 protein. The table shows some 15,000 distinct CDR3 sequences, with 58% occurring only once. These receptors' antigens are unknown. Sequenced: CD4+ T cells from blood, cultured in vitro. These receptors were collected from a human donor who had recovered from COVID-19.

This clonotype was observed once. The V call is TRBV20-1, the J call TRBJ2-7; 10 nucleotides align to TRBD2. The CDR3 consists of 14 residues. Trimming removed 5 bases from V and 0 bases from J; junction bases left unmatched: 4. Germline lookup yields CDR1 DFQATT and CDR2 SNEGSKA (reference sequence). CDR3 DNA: TGCAGTGCTCGAGCGGGAGGGAGCTCCTACGAGCAGTACTTC. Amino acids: CSARAGGSSYEQYF.

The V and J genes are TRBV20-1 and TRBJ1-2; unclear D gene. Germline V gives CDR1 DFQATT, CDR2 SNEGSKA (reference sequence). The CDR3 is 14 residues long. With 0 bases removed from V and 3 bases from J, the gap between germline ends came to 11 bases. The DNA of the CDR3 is TGCAGTGCTAGAGACCCGACAAGATACTATGGCTACACCTTC. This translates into CSARDPTRYYGYTF.

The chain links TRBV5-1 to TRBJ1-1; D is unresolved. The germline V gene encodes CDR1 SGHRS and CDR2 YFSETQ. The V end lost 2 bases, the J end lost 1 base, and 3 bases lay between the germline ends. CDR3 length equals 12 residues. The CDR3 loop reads CASSLSNTEAFF. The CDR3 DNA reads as TGCGCCAGCAGCTTATCGAACACTGAAGCTTTCTTT.

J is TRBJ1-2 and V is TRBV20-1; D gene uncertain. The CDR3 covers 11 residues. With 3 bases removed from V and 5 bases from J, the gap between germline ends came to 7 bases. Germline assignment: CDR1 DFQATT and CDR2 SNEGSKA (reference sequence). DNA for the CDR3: TGCAGTGCTAGGCAGGCTTATGGCTACACCTTC. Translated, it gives CSARQAYGYTF.

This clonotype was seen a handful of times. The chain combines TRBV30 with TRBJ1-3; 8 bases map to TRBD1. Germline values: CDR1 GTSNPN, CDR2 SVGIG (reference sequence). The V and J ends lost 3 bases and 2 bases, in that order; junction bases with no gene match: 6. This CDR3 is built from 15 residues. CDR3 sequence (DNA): TGTGCCTGGAGCCAATCACAGGGGGCTGGAAACACCATATATTTT. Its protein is CAWSQSQGAGNTIYF.

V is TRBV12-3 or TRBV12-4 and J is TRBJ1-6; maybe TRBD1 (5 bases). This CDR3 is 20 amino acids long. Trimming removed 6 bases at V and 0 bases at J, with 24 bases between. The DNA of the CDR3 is TGTGCCAGCAGCGCCCGCGGGGGACTCGGGATCAGCTCCTATAATTCACCCCTCCACTTT. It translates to CASSARGGLGISSYNSPLHF.

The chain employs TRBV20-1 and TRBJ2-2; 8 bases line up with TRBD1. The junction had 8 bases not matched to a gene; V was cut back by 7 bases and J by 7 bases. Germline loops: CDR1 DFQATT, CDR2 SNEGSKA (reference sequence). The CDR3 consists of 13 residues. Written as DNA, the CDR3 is TGCAGTGTTTGGACAGGGAGAAACGGGGAGCTGTTTTTT. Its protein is CSVWTGRNGELFF.

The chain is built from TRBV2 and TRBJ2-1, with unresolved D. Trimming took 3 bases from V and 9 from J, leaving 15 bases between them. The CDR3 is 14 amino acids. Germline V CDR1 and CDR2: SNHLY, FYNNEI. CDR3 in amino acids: CASSERLGRFEQFF. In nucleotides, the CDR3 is TGTGCCAGCAGTGAGAGGCTAGGACGGTTTGAGCAGTTCTTC.